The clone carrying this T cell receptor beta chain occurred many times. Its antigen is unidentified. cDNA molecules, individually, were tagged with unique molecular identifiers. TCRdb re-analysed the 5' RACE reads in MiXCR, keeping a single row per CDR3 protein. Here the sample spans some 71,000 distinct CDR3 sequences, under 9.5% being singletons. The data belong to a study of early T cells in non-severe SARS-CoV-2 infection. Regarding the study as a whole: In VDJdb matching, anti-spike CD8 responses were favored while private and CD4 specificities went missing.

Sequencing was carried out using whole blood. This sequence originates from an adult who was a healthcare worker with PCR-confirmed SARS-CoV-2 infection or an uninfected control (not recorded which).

The CDR3 bases are TGTGCCAGCCGAACCCAAGGGACCTCGGAGACCCAGTACTTC. Amino acid sequence: CASRTQGTSETQYF. V gene TRBV3-1 combines with J gene TRBJ2-5, with D tentatively TRBD1 or TRBD2 (5 bases each). This CDR3 comprises 14 residues. V gave up 8 bases and J gave up 5 bases, with 18 bases separating them. Germline assignment: CDR1 LGHDT and CDR2 YNNKEL (reference sequence).